This TCR beta chain comes out of a study of Ad26.COV2.S vaccination and SARS-CoV-2 variants. Study-level background: The donor was enrolled in the Ad26.COV2.S arm of the COV1001 trial. Study-level results: Non-spike TCR breadth did not differ much between vaccine and placebo recipients. Breadth and depth estimates from TCRs may understate total T cell responses.

V lost 2 bases and J 8 bases, leaving 10 bases between the germline ends. Per germline, CDR1 SGHTS and CDR2 YDEGEE. The CDR3 length is 12 residues. The treatment: roughly 18 received Ad26.COV2.S at low or high dose, single or two shots; about 5 received placebo; per-sample allocation not given. It was on day 63 after the first vaccine or placebo injection that samples were taken. The individual, an adult aged 18-55 years, was a donor in Boston. Repertoires were generated with immunoSEQ multiplex PCR, while TCRdb's copy carries only in-frame clones and drops some. The table has around 450,000 clones, approximately 87% seen once. About this clone: Its specificity is unknown.

The clonotype was recovered from a person between 18 and 65 years old who received the Ad26.COV2.S COVID-19 vaccine or a placebo. The genes are TRBV5-8 and TRBJ1-2; D is unresolved. This sample comprised peripheral blood, obtained in a trial of Ad26.COV2.S vaccine versus placebo. The CDR3 DNA reads TGTGCCAGCAGCTTACTCCGGACCGGCTACACCTTC. Residues: CASSLLRTGYTF. Full variable domain (rest looked up from reference TRBV5-8 and TRBJ1-2): EAGVTQSPTHLIKTRGQQATLRCSPISGHTSVYWYQQALGLGLQFLLWYDEGEERNRGNFPPRFSGRQFPNYSSELNVNALELEDSALYLCASSLLRTGYTFGSGTRLTVV.